This TCR beta chain was recovered during a study of chemoradiotherapy in HPV16-positive cancers. Assay: immunoSEQ multiplex PCR; the TCRdb copy retains only in-frame clones and omits some. The table shows about 1,000 clones, with around 92% occurring only once. The study, taken as a whole, reports: During treatment, candidate HPV-specific clones and E7-related motifs expanded in tumor. HPV-specific T cells were functionally defined from only a couple of HPV16-positive patients.

CDR1 MRHNA and CDR2 SNTAGT come from the germline V gene. The CDR3 loop spans 13 amino acids. Trimming cost V 2 bases and J 0 bases, with 3 bases left between them. About this clone: Its target is not known.

This sequence originates from a human donor with HPV-associated anogenital cancer. J is TRBJ2-3 and V is TRBV6-4, with no clear D. The sequencing used tumor tissue, collected from a patient who underwent chemoradiotherapy. The CDR3 nucleotides read TGTGCCAGCAGTGACGGGAGCACAGATACGCAGTATTTT. Translating gives CASSDGSTDTQYF.